This T cell receptor beta chain appears in the sequencing data of a study of siplizumab effects on memory and regulatory T cells. Overall study results and limits: Naive or memory phenotype was unassignable for roughly 75-97% of proliferating CD4+ or CD8+ clones. Where siplizumab was present, mappable alloreactive CD4+ clones averaged around 69% Treg-derived, compared with about 25% in controls. Under siplizumab, alloreactive sequences traced to unstimulated CD4+ memory cells were significantly reduced.

Assay: immunoSEQ multiplex PCR; the TCRdb copy retains only in-frame clones and omits some. Seen here are roughly 75,000 clones, approximately 93% observed once, and the top ten hold less than 5.5%. Note on this clone: Its antigen is undetermined.

This CDR3 comprises 19 residues. Germline V CDR1 and CDR2: SGHDT, YYEEEE. With V trimmed by 4 bases and J by 0 bases, 12 bases remained unmatched. Input material: CD8+ T cells sorted from blood. The J gene is TRBJ2-1, the V gene TRBV5-6; 11 bases agree with TRBD2. This receptor was obtained from a human donor in good health. The CDR3 loop is CASSPGLAVVPGSYNEQFF. The CDR3 coding sequence is TGTGCCAGCAGCCCGGGACTAGCGGTCGTCCCGGGCTCCTACAATGAGCAGTTCTTC.